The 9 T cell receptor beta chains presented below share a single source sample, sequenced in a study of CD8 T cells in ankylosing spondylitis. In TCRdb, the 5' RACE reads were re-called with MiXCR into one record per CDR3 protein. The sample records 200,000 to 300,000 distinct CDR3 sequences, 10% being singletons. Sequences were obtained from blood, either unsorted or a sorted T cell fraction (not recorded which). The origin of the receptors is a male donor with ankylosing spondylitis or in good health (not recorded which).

CDR3: CASDTGDAGANVLTF. CDR3 DNA: TGCGCCAGCGATACAGGGGACGCTGGGGCCAACGTCCTGACTTTC. The V gene is TRBV10-2, the J gene TRBJ2-6, with 7 positions matching TRBD1. Germline trimming cut 8 bases from V and 2 bases from J; bases unmatched to any gene: 6. The CDR3 is made up of 15 amino acids. Germline V CDR1 and CDR2: WSHSY, SAAADI.

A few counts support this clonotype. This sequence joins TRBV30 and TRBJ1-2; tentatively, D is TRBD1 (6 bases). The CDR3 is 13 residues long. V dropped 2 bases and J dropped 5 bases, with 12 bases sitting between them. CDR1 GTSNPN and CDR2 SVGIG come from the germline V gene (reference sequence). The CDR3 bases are TGTGCCTGGAGTAGCAGGGGCGGATATGGCTACACCTTC. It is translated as CAWSSRGGYGYTF.

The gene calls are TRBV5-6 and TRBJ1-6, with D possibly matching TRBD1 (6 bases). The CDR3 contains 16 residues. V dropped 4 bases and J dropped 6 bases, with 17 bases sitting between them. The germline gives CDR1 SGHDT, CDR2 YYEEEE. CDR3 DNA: TGTGCCAGCAGCCGGGGACACGGAGGAGGTAATTCACCCCTCCACTTT. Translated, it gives CASSRGHGGGNSPLHF. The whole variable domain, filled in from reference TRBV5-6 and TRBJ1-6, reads DAGVTQSPTHLIKTRGQQVTLRCSPKSGHDTVSWYQQALGQGPQFIFQYYEEEERQRGNFPDRFSGHQFPNYSSELNVNALLLGDSALYLCASSRGHGGGNSPLHFGNGTRLTVT.

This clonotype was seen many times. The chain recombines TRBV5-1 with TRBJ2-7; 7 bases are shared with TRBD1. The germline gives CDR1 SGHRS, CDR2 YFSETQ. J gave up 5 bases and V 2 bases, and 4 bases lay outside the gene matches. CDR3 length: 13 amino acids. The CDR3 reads CASSLGGWDEQYF. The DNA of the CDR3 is TGCGCCAGCAGCTTAGGGGGCTGGGACGAGCAGTACTTC.

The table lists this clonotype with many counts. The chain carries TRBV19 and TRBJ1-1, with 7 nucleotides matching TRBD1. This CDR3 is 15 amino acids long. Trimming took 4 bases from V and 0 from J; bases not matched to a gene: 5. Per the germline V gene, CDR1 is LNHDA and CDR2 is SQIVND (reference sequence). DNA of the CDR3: TGTGCCAGTAGTAGGGGACAGAGAATGAACACTGAAGCTTTCTTT. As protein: CASSRGQRMNTEAFF. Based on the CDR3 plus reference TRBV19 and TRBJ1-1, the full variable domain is DGGITQSPKYLFRKEGQNVTLSCEQNLNHDAMYWYRQDPGQGLRLIYYSQIVNDFQKGDIAEGYSVSREKKESFPLTVTSAQKNPTAFYLCASSRGQRMNTEAFFGQGTRLTVV.

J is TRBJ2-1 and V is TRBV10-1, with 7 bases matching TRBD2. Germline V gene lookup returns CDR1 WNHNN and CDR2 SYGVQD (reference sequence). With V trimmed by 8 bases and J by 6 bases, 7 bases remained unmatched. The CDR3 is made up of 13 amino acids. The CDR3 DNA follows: TGCGCCAGCGGAAGCGGGATCTTCAATGAGCAGTTCTTC. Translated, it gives CASGSGIFNEQFF.

The CDR3: CASRATGWNTGELFF. CDR3 DNA sequence: TGTGCCAGCAGGGCGACAGGGTGGAACACCGGGGAGCTGTTTTTT. This rearrangement joins TRBV7-9 to TRBJ2-2; TRBD1 matches 7 bases. Germline V lookup: CDR1 SEHNR, CDR2 FQNEAQ (reference sequence). The CDR3 has 15 residues. Trimming cost V 6 bases and J 1 base; bases outside gene matches: 5.

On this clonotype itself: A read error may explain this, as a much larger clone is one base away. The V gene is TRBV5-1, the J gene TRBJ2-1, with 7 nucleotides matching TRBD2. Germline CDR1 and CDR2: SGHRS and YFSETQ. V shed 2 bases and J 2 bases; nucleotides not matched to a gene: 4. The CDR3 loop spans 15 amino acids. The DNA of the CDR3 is TGCGCCAGCAGCTTACCTAGCGGTACCTACAATGAGCAGTTCTTC. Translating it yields CASSLPSGTYNEQFF.

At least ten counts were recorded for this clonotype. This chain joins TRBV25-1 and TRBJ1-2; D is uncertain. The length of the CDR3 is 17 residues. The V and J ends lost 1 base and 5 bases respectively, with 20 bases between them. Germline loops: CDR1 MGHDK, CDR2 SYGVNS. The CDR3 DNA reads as TGTGCCAGCAGTGAATCTGGAGGGAGCCCCAGAGGGTATGGCTACACCTTC. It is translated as CASSESGGSPRGYGYTF.